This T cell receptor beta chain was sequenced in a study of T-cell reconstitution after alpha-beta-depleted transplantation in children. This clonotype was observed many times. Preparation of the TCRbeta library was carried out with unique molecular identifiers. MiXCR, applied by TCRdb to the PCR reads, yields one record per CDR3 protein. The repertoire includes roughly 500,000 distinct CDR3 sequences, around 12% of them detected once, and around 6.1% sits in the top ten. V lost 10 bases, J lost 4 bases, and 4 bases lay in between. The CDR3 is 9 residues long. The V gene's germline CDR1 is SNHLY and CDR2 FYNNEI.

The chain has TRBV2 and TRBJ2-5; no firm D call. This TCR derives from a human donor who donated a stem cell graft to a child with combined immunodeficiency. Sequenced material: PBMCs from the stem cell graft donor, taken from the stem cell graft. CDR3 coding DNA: TGTGCCACGGGAGAGACCCAGTACTTC. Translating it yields CATGETQYF.